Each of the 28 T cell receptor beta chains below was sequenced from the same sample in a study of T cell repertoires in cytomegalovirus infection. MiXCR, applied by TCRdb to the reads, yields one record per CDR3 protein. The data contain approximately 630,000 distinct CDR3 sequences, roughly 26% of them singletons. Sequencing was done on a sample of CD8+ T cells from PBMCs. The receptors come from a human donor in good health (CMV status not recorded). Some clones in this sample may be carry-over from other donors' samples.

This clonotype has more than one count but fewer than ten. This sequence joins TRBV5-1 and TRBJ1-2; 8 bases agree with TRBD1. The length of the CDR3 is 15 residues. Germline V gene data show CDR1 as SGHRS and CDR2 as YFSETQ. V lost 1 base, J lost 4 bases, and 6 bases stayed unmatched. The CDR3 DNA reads TGCGCCAGCAGCTTGTATGGGACAGGATTCTATGGCTACACCTTC. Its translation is CASSLYGTGFYGYTF.

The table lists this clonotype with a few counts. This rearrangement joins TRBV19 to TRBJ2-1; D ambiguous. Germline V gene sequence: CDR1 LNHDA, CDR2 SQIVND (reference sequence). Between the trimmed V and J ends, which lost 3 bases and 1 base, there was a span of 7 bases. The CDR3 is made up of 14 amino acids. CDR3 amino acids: CASSIQASYNEQFF. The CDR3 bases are TGTGCCAGTAGTATCCAGGCTTCCTACAATGAGCAGTTCTTC. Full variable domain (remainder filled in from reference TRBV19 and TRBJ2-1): DGGITQSPKYLFRKEGQNVTLSCEQNLNHDAMYWYRQDPGQGLRLIYYSQIVNDFQKGDIAEGYSVSREKKESFPLTVTSAQKNPTAFYLCASSIQASYNEQFFGPGTRLTVL.

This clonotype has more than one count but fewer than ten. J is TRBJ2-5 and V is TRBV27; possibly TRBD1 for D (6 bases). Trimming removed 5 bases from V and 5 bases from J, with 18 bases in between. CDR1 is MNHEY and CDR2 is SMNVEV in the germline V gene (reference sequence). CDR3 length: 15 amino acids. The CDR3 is CASSDLQGLGETQYF. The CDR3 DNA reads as TGTGCCAGCAGTGACCTGCAGGGGCTCGGGGAGACCCAGTACTTC.

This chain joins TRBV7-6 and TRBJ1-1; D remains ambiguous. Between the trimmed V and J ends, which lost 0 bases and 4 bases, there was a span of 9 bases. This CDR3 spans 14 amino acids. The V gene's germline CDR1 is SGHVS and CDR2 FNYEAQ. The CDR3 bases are TGTGCCAGCAGCTTAGCCTTAGATTTCACTGAAGCTTTCTTT. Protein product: CASSLALDFTEAFF.

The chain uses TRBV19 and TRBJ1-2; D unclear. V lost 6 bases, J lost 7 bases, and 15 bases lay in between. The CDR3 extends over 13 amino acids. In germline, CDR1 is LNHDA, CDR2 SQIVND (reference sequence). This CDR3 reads CASRGPTLLGYTF. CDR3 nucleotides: TGTGCCAGTAGAGGACCTACCTTACTTGGCTACACCTTC.

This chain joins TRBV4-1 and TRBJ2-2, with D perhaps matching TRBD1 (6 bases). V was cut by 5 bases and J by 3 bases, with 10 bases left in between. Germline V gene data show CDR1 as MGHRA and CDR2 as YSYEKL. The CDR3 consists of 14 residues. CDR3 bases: TGCGCCAGCAGCGGGACATCCTACACCGGGGAGCTGTTTTTT. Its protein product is CASSGTSYTGELFF.

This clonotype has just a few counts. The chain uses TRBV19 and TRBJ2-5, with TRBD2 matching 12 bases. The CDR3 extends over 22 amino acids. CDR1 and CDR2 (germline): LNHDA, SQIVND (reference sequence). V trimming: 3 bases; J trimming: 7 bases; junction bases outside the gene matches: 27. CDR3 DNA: TGTGCCAGTAGTATTCCACAAAGACTAGCGGGGGAGACGCGGGATTTCGTGGTGACCCAGTACTTC. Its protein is CASSIPQRLAGETRDFVVTQYF.

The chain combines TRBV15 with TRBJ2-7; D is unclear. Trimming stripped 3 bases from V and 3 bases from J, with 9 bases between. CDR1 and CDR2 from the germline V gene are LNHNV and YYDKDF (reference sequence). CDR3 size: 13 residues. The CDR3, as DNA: TGTGCCACCAGCAGCCTTCTGGGCTACGAGCAGTACTTC. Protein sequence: CATSSLLGYEQYF.

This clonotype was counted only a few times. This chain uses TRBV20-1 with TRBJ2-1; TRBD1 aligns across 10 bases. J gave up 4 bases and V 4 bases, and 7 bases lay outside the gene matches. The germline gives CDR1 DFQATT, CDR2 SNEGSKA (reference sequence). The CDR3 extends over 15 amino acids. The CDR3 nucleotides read TGCAGTGCTACGCCAAGACAGGGGGCGTACAATGAGCAGTTCTTC. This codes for CSATPRQGAYNEQFF.

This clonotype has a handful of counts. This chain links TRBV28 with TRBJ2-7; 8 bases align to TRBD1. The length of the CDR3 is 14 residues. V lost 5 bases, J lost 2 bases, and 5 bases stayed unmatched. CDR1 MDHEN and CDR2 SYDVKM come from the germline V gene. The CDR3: CASSPRTGTYEQYV. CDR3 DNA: TGTGCCAGCAGTCCCCGGACAGGGACCTACGAGCAGTACGTC.

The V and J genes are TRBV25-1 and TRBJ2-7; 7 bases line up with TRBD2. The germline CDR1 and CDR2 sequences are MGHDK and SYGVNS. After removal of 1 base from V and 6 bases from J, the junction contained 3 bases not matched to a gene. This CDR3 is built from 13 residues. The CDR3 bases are TGTGCCAGCAGTGAATTCAGCGGGATCGAGCAGTACTTC. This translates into CASSEFSGIEQYF.

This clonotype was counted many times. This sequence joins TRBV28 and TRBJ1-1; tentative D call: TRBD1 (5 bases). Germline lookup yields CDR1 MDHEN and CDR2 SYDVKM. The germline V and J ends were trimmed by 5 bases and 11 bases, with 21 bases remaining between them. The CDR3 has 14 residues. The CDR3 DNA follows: TGTGCCAGCAGTCCTGCTACGGGGCCGTTTTACGCTTTCTTT. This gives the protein CASSPATGPFYAFF.

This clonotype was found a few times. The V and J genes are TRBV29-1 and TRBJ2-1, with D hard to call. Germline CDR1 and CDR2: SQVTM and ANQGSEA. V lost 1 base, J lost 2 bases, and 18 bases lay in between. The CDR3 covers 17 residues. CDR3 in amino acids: CSVEGASEASTYNEQFF. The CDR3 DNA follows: TGCAGCGTTGAAGGGGCAAGTGAGGCCAGCACCTACAATGAGCAGTTCTTC.

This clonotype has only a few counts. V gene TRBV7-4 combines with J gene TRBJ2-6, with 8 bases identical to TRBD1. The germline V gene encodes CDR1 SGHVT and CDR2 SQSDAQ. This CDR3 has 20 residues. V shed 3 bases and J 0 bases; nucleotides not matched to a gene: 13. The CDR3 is CASSLATGTGEFSGANVLTF. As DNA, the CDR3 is TGTGCCAGCAGCTTGGCTACCGGGACAGGCGAATTCTCTGGGGCCAACGTCCTGACTTTC.

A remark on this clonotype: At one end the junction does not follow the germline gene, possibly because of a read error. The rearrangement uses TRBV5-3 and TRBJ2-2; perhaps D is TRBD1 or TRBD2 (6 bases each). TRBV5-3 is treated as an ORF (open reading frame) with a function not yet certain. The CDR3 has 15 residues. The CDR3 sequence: CASSLLGGETGELFF. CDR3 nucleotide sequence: TGTGCCAGCAGCTTGCTCGGGGGCGAGACCGGGGAGCTGTTTTTT.

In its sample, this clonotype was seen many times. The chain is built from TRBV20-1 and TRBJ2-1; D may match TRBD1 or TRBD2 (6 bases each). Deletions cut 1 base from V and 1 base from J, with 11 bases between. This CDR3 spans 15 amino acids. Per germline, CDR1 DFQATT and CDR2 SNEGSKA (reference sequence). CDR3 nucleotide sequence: TGCAGTGCTAGAGGAAGGGGGGCGTCCTACAATGAGCAGTTCTTC. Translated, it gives CSARGRGASYNEQFF.

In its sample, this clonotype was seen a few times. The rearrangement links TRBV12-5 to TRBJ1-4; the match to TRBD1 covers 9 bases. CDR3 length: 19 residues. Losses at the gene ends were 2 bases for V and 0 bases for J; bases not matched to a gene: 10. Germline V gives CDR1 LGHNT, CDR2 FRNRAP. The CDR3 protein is CASGLTPGTGPATNEKLFF. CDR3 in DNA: TGTGCTAGTGGTTTGACCCCCGGGACAGGGCCCGCAACTAATGAAAAACTGTTTTTT. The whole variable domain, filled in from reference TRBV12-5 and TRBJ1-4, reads DARVTQTPRHKVTEMGQEVTMRCQPILGHNTVFWYRQTMMQGLELLAYFRNRAPLDDSGMPKDRFSAEMPDATLATLKIQPSEPRDSAVYFCASGLTPGTGPATNEKLFFGSGTQLSVL.

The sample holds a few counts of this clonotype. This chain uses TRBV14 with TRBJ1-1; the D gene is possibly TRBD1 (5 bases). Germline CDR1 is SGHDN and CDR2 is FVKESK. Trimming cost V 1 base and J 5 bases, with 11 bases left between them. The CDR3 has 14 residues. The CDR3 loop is CASSQAPRETEAFF. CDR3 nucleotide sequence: TGTGCCAGCAGCCAAGCACCCAGGGAGACTGAAGCTTTCTTT. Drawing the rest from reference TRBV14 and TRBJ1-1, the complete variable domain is EAGVTQFPSHSVIEKGQTVTLRCDPISGHDNLYWYRRVMGKEIKFLLHFVKESKQDESGMPNNRFLAERTGGTYSTLKVQPAELEDSGVYFCASSQAPRETEAFFGQGTRLTVV.

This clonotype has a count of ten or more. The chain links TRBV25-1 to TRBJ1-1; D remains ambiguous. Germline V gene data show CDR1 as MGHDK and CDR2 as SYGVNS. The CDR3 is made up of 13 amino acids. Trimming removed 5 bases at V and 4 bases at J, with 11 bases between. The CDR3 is CASSWEDGTEAFF. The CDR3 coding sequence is TGTGCCAGCAGTTGGGAGGACGGCACTGAAGCTTTCTTT. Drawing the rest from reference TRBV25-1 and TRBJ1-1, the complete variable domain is EADIYQTPRYLVIGTGKKITLECSQTMGHDKMYWYQQDPGMELHLIHYSYGVNSTEKGDLSSESTVSRIRTEHFPLTLESARPSHTSQYLCASSWEDGTEAFFGQGTRLTVV.

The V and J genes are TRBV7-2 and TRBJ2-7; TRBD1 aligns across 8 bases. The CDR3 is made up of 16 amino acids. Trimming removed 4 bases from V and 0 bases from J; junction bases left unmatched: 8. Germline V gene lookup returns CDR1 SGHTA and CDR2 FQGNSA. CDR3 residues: CASSSSTGVGSYEQYF. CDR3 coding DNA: TGTGCCAGCAGCTCCTCGACAGGGGTCGGCTCCTACGAGCAGTACTTC. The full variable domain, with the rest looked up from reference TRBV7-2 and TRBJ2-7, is GAGVSQSPSNKVTEKGKDVELRCDPISGHTALYWYRQSLGQGLEFLIYFQGNSAPDKSGLPSDRFSAERTGGSVSTLTIQRTQQEDSAVYLCASSSSTGVGSYEQYFGPGTRLTVT.

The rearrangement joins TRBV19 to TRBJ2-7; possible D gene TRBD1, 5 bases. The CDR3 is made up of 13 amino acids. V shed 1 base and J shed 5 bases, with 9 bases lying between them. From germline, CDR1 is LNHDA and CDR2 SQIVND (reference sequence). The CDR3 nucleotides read TGTGCCAGTAGTATAGTTGACAGCGACGAGCAGTACTTC. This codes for CASSIVDSDEQYF.

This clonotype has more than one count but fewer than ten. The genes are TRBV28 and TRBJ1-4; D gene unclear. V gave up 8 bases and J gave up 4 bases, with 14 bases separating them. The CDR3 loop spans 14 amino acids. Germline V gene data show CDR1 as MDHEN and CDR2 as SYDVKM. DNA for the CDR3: TGTGCCAGCTCGTTCGGGAGGTATAATGAAAAACTGTTTTTT. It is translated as CASSFGRYNEKLFF.

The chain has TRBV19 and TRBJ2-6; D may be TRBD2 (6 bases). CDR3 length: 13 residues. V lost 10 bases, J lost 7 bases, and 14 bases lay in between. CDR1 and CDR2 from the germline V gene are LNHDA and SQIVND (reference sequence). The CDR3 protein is CATGSENANVLTF. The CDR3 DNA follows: TGTGCCACCGGGAGTGAGAACGCCAACGTCCTGACTTTC.

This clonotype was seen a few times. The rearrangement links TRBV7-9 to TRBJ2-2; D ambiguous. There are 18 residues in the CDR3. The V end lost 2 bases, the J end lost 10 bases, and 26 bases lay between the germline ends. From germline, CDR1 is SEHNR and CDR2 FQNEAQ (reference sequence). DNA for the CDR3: TGTGCCAGCAGCTTAAGGCCCGCAACGCGAGGTCGTGGGGAGGAGCTGTTTTTT. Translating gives CASSLRPATRGRGEELFF. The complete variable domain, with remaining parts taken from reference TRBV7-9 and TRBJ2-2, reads DTGVSQNPRHKITKRGQNVTFRCDPISEHNRLYWYRQTLGQGPEFLTYFQNEAQLEKSRLLSDRFSAERPKGSFSTLEIQRTEQGDSAMYLCASSLRPATRGRGEELFFGEGSRLTVL.

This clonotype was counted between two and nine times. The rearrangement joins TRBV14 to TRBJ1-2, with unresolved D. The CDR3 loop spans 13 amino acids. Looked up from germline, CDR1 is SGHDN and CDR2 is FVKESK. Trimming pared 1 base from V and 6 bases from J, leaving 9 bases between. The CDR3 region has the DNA TGTGCCAGCAGCCAAGTCGGGTGGGATGGCTACACCTTC. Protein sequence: CASSQVGWDGYTF.

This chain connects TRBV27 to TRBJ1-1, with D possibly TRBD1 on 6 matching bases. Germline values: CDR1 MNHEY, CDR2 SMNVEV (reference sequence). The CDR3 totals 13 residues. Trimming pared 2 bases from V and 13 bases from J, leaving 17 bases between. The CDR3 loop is CASSLPGGIVCFF. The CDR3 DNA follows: TGTGCCAGCAGTTTACCTGGGGGCATCGTTTGTTTCTTT.

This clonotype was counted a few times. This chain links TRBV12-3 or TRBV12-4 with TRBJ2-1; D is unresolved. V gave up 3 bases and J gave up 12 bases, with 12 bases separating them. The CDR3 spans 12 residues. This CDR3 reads CASSLYHGLQFF. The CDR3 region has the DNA TGTGCCAGCAGTTTGTATCATGGCCTGCAGTTCTTC.

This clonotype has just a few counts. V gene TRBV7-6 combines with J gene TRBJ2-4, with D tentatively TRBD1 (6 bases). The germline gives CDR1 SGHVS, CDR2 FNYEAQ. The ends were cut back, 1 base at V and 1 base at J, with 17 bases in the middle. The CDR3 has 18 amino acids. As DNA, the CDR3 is TGTGCCAGCAGCTTAGGGCCCAGGGGAGCCCCTGCCAAAAACATTCAGTACTTC. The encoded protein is CASSLGPRGAPAKNIQYF.